The sequence of this T cell receptor (beta chain) was determined in a study of blood T cell repertoires in COVID-19. At the level of the study: The United States, Italy and Spain provided the acute and convalescent COVID-19 samples. The analysed material was cDNA or gDNA that came from T cells, B-cell-depleted T cells, or PBMCs.

Per the study methods: Scientists estimated how many nucleated cells there were by amplifying reference gene primers. Using immunoSEQ multiplex PCR, the repertoire was profiled, and TCRdb retains in-frame clones only, with some absent. Clonal size and the V and J genes are those of that table, whereas D and trimming came from the DNA. The sample carries over 80,000 clones, roughly 90% recorded once. Trimming left V 5 bases short and J 0 bases short, with 14 bases between. Germline CDR1 is SGHNT and CDR2 is YENEEA. The CDR3 runs 16 residues. The sequence was collected from a man in his 60s with acute or convalescent COVID-19. The sequencing input was peripheral blood. The chain uses TRBV11-3 and TRBJ2-4; D uncertain. CDR3 coding DNA: TGTGCCAGCAGCCATGAGTTCTTGCCAGCCAAAAACATTCAGTACTTC. This translates into CASSHEFLPAKNIQYF.